This T cell receptor (beta chain) was captured in a study of Graves' ophthalmopathy and Graves' hyperthyroidism. This clonotype occurred many times. Germline CDR1 MNHNS, CDR2 SASEGT. With 4 bases removed from V and 0 bases from J, the gap between germline ends came to 10 bases. The CDR3 is made up of 15 amino acids. Aged 18 to 65, the patients with hyperthyroidism had under 2 months' duration and were newly diagnosed. Patients with other autoimmune diseases, uncontrolled infections, pregnancy or lactation were excluded. Symptoms, serum thyroxine and TRAb, thyroid ultrasound, and orbital computed tomography formed the diagnostic basis. Amplification of the TCR beta CDR3 regions used RNA transcripts (as template). An initial RT-PCR round employing HTBI primers preceded a second-round multiplex PCR. Using its own MiXCR run on the multiplex PCR reads, TCRdb lists one record per CDR3 protein. The table has roughly 380,000 distinct CDR3 sequences, just over 15% seen once.

The source is a woman under 30 with stable Graves' hyperthyroidism. V gene TRBV6-1 combines with J gene TRBJ1-3, with D possibly being TRBD1 (6 bases). Sequencing input: peripheral blood. The CDR3 DNA reads TGTGCCAGCAGTGCCACAGGGAGCTCTGGAAACACCATATATTTT. Protein product: CASSATGSSGNTIYF.